The rows below give T cell receptor beta chains drawn from one sample of a study of shared clonotypes between healthy human individuals. Produced via immunoSEQ multiplex PCR; TCRdb's table is partial and in-frame only. The sample holds 2 million to 2.5 million clones, under 97% seen once. What was sequenced was naive CD4+ T cells sorted from blood. The receptors originated from a man aged 18-30 years in good health. CDR3s include the opening cysteine and the closing phenylalanine or tryptophan. D genes are given only for firm matches. Clone size is given for some rows only: seen once, a few or many times, or a class if the clone is expanded.

d_call clone_size j_call v_call cdr3_aa cdr3_nt
. once TRBJ2-7 TRBV4-3 CASSQVVVHRDYEQYF TGCGCCAGCAGCCAAGTCGTCGTCCATCGGGATTACGAGCAGTACTTC
TRBD2 once TRBJ2-1 TRBV7-9 CASSQDGRAGEQFF TGTGCCAGCAGCCAGGACGGGAGGGCAGGGGAGCAGTTCTTC
TRBD1 . TRBJ2-3 TRBV27 CASSFRGTADTQYF TGTGCCAGCAGTTTTAGGGGGACAGCAGATACGCAGTATTTT
. . TRBJ1-1 TRBV5-6 CASSLEGVAGVGAFF TGTGCCAGCAGCTTGGAGGGGGTGGCCGGGGTTGGAGCTTTCTTT
. . TRBJ1-1 TRBV28 CASSSGAGTEAFF TGTGCCAGCAGTTCAGGGGCGGGTACTGAAGCTTTCTTT
. . TRBJ1-2 TRBV18 CASSPPRAGGFNYGYTF TGTGCCAGCTCACCACCTCGGGCAGGAGGCTTTAACTATGGCTACACCTTC
TRBD2 . TRBJ2-7 TRBV5-4 CASSSREGRYEQYF TGTGCCAGCAGCTCGAGGGAGGGCCGCTACGAGCAGTACTTC
. . TRBJ1-2 TRBV7-9 CASSLGLRGYTF TGTGCCAGCAGCTTAGGGCTTCGGGGCTACACCTTC
TRBD2 once TRBJ2-3 TRBV5-1 CASSLASGMSDTQYF TGCGCCAGCAGCTTGGCTAGCGGGATGTCAGATACGCAGTATTTT
. . TRBJ2-3 TRBV10-3 CAIGSVAGDTQYF TGTGCCATCGGGAGCGTTGCAGGGGATACGCAGTATTTT
. . TRBJ2-5 TRBV7-8 CASSLFMAGQETQYF TGTGCCAGCAGCTTATTTATGGCAGGGCAAGAGACCCAGTACTTC
. . TRBJ1-1 TRBV7-3 CASSLTPQNTEAFF TGTGCCAGCAGCCTAACCCCCCAGAACACTGAAGCTTTCTTT
. . TRBJ2-2 TRBV7-6 CASSLGWGHPGGRTGELFF TGTGCCAGCAGCTTAGGCTGGGGTCATCCGGGGGGCAGGACCGGGGAGCTGTTTTTT
TRBD1 . TRBJ1-2 TRBV28 CASSQGAYGYTF TGTGCCAGCAGTCAGGGGGCCTATGGCTACACCTTC
TRBD2 . TRBJ2-3 TRBV5-1 CASRGGLSTDTQYF TGCGCCAGCCGCGGGGGACTTAGCACAGATACGCAGTATTTT
TRBD1 . TRBJ2-5 TRBV27 CASSLRQGWETQYF TGTGCCAGCAGTCTTCGACAGGGTTGGGAGACCCAGTACTTC
. . TRBJ2-3 TRBV25-1 CASTGLFPDTQYF TGTGCCAGCACGGGACTCTTCCCAGATACGCAGTATTTT
TRBD1 . TRBJ1-1 TRBV28 CASRTGEKVSEAFF TGTGCCAGCAGGACAGGGGAGAAGGTTTCTGAAGCTTTCTTT
. . TRBJ2-1 TRBV5-1 CASSWGRQTLGEQFF TGCGCCAGCAGCTGGGGGCGGCAGACCCTGGGTGAGCAGTTCTTC
. once TRBJ2-3 TRBV6-5 CASTLGGTDTQYF TGTGCCAGCACCCTTGGTGGCACAGATACGCAGTATTTT
. . TRBJ2-2 TRBV5-1 CASSLEASGKVTGELFF TGCGCCAGCAGCTTGGAGGCATCCGGGAAGGTCACCGGGGAGCTGTTTTTT
TRBD1 once TRBJ2-7 TRBV9 CASSGGQGAPLEQYF TGTGCCAGCAGCGGGGGACAGGGAGCCCCCCTCGAGCAGTACTTC
TRBD1 . TRBJ1-2 TRBV5-4 CASSASGTGPPYGYTF TGTGCCAGCAGCGCATCCGGGACAGGGCCTCCCTATGGCTACACCTTC
. . TRBJ2-5 TRBV2 CASSASRQETQYF TGTGCCAGCAGTGCGTCGCGCCAAGAGACCCAGTACTTC
TRBD1 . TRBJ2-7 TRBV29-1 CSVDKSGQGYEQYF TGCAGCGTTGACAAGTCCGGACAGGGCTACGAGCAGTACTTC
TRBD1 . TRBJ2-7 TRBV27 CASSSTGGPSYEQYF TGTGCCAGCAGTTCTACAGGGGGCCCTTCCTACGAGCAGTACTTC
. . TRBJ1-1 TRBV10-3 CAIARSLNTEAFF TGTGCCATCGCGAGGAGCCTGAACACTGAAGCTTTCTTT